This T cell receptor beta chain was recorded in a study of Ad26.COV2.S vaccination and SARS-CoV-2 variants. Study at large: As a participant in COV1001, the donor was in the Ad26.COV2.S trial arm. General study points: Similar non-spike TCR breadth was observed in recipients of vaccine and of placebo.

The trim removed 4 bases at V and 2 bases at J, leaving 11 bases unmatched. CDR1 MNHNS and CDR2 SASEGT come from the germline V gene. The CDR3 totals 18 residues. Only in-frame clones appear in the TCRdb table, and some are missing; sequencing was by immunoSEQ multiplex PCR. The sample shows about 250,000 clones, about 83% of them seen only once. Treatment: around 19 received Ad26.COV2.S at low or high dose, single or two shots; roughly five received placebo; per-sample allocation not given. At day 63 after the first vaccine or placebo injection, samples were drawn. In the case of this clone: Its antigen is undetermined.

The sample here was peripheral blood, taken in a trial of Ad26.COV2.S vaccine versus placebo. This sequence joins TRBV6-1 and TRBJ2-5, with TRBD2 matching over 12 bases. This TCR derives from a person aged 18-65 years who received the Ad26.COV2.S COVID-19 vaccine or a placebo. The CDR3 coding sequence is TGTGCCAGCAGTGGGACTAGCGGGGCCCAAGATGGGCAAGAGACCCAGTACTTC. As protein: CASSGTSGAQDGQETQYF.